These 11 T cell receptor beta chains came from one sample sequenced in a study of T cells after yellow fever vaccination. TCRdb ran MiXCR on the 5' RACE reads and lists one entry per CDR3 protein. The table records around 230,000 distinct CDR3 sequences, less than 7.5% of them present only once. Sequencing used CD4+ T cells sorted from PBMCs, obtained on the day of the yellow fever booster vaccination. Every receptor here comes from a man younger than 40 who received the YFV17D yellow fever vaccine.

Notes on this clonotype: Since a much larger clone is just one base distant, this may be a read error. V gene TRBV15 combines with J gene TRBJ2-4; no clear D gene. This CDR3 region has 14 residues. Germline V gene data show CDR1 as LNHNV and CDR2 as YYDKDF (reference sequence). The CDR3 region has the DNA TGTGCCACCGGCAGAGAGGCGACCAAAAACATTCAGTACTTC. This encodes CATGREATKNIQYF.

The chain has TRBV5-1 and TRBJ2-2, with 7 nucleotides matching TRBD2. Germline CDR1 SGHRS, CDR2 YFSETQ. The CDR3 spans 18 residues. V gave up 2 bases and J gave up 0 bases; unmatched junction bases: 10. CDR3 DNA sequence: TGCGCCAGCAGCTTCTCCCCGCCGGGACTAACGAACACCGGGGAGCTGTTTTTT. It translates to CASSFSPPGLTNTGELFF.

This clonotype was seen at least ten times. The chain joins TRBV29-1 to TRBJ1-3; TRBD1 might be the D (6 bases). CDR1 SQVTM and CDR2 ANQGSEA come from the germline V gene. V lost 6 bases to trimming and J lost 4 bases, with 10 bases between them. CDR3 length equals 12 residues. CDR3 sequence (DNA): TGCAGCGTGACCGACAGGGGAAACACCATATATTTT. The encoded protein is CSVTDRGNTIYF.

The chain joins TRBV7-3 to TRBJ2-3; D might be TRBD1 or TRBD2, each matching 5 bases. Germline V lookup: CDR1 SGHTA, CDR2 FQGTGA. The V end lost 5 bases, the J end lost 1 base, and 16 bases lay between the germline ends. The CDR3 length is 16 residues. In DNA form, the CDR3 reads TGTGCCAGCAGCCTCCATGGGGCTAGCTGCACAGATACGCAGTATTTT. Translating gives CASSLHGASCTDTQYF.

This clonotype was detected many times. V and J are TRBV12-3 or TRBV12-4 and TRBJ2-3, with D perhaps TRBD2 (5 bases). V was shortened by 2 bases and J by 2 bases, with 11 bases between the two germline ends. The CDR3 runs 15 residues. In nucleotides, the CDR3 is TGTGCCAGCAGTTTAAATGCGGGCCTCACAGATACGCAGTATTTT. It codes for CASSLNAGLTDTQYF.

This clonotype was seen a few times. The V call is TRBV28, the J call TRBJ2-7, with 13 bases matching TRBD2. The V gene end was trimmed by 3 bases and the J gene end by 6 bases; junction bases not matched to a gene: 20. The V gene's germline CDR1 is MDHEN and CDR2 SYDVKM. The CDR3 length is 20 residues. CDR3 amino acids: CASSFRHGRGLAGAPREQYF. The CDR3 coding sequence is TGTGCCAGCAGTTTCAGACACGGGCGTGGACTAGCGGGAGCCCCTCGCGAGCAGTACTTC.

J is TRBJ2-1 and V is TRBV12-3 or TRBV12-4, with D possibly called TRBD1 or TRBD2 (6 bases each). The germline V and J ends were trimmed by 6 bases and 12 bases, with 18 bases remaining between them. The CDR3 length is 13 residues. CDR3 in amino acids: CASSLRGVGGQFF. The CDR3, as DNA: TGTGCCAGCAGCCTAAGGGGGGTCGGGGGGCAGTTCTTC.

This clonotype was seen repeatedly, ten times or more. CDR3 protein: CASSPQTGNEQFF. The CDR3 DNA reads TGTGCCAGCTCACCACAGACTGGCAATGAGCAGTTCTTC. This chain joins TRBV18 and TRBJ2-1; the D is unclear. This CDR3 comprises 13 residues. Germline V gene data show CDR1 as KGHSH and CDR2 as LQKENI. The germline V and J ends were trimmed by 1 base and 6 bases, with 7 bases remaining between them.

The table lists this clonotype with many counts. The V and J genes are TRBV21-1 and TRBJ2-3; the table's TRBD2 call for D was not verified on the DNA. TRBV21-1 is described as a pseudogene. The CDR3 contains 21 residues. Written as DNA, the CDR3 is TGTGCCAGCAGCAAAAAAGAAAGTGGGACTAGCGGTCTGTTTAGCACAGATACGCAGTATTTT. Encoded protein: CASSKKESGTSGLFSTDTQYF.

The sample holds many counts of this clonotype. V usage is TRBV24-1 and J usage is TRBJ2-1; 7 bases match TRBD2. CDR3 size: 17 residues. Germline V gene sequence: CDR1 KGHDR, CDR2 SFDVKD. V lost 4 bases, J lost 8 bases, and 16 bases stayed unmatched. In DNA form, the CDR3 reads TGTGCCACCAGTGAGGGAAGCGGGAAATACGAGCGACATGAGCAGTTCTTC. Translating it yields CATSEGSGKYERHEQFF.

This clonotype was seen a handful of times. The chain joins TRBV12-3 or TRBV12-4 to TRBJ2-3; 7 positions agree with TRBD2. With 5 bases clipped from V and 4 bases from J, the junction kept 15 bases outside the gene matches. CDR3 length: 17 amino acids. As DNA, the CDR3 is TGTGCCAGCAGTAGAACTCCCCTTGGGGAGGGAGCAGATACGCAGTATTTT. It specifies CASSRTPLGEGADTQYF.